These T cell receptor beta chains were read from a single sample in a study of blood T cell repertoires in COVID-19. Profiled with immunoSEQ multiplex PCR; TCRdb holds only in-frame clones, not every one. The data contain some 700,000 clones, approximately 90% of them singletons. Sequencing was carried out using peripheral blood. Receptor source: a young woman with acute or convalescent COVID-19. The CDR3 runs from the conserved cysteine through the conserved F or W. Each record gives: D gene, J gene, clone size, CDR3 length, V gene, CDR3 DNA, CDR3 protein. A D gene is named only where the DNA matches it firmly. Size is omitted from some rows. Given values are once, few, many or a class for expanded clones.

TRBD1 TRBJ1-3 NA 17 TRBV9 TGTGCCAGCAGCGGACGCTCCGGGACAGGGGTTGGAAACACCATATATTTT CASSGRSGTGVGNTIYF
NA TRBJ1-2 NA 13 TRBV7-9 TGTGCCAGCAGCCCTACCGGGAGCTATGGCTACACCTTC CASSPTGSYGYTF
NA TRBJ1-2 NA 13 TRBV30 TGTGCCTGGAGTTCATCTCACATCTATGGCTACACCTTC CAWSSSHIYGYTF
TRBD1 TRBJ1-5 NA 22 TRBV19 TGTGCCAGTAGTATATCCCCCTATTACTACCCCGACAGGGGGCTTCGGGATCAGCCCCAGCATTTT CASSISPYYYPDRGLRDQPQHF
NA TRBJ1-3 once 14 TRBV7-8 TGTGCCAGCAGCTTAGCAGGGGCTGGAAACACCATATATTTT CASSLAGAGNTIYF
NA TRBJ2-3 NA 12 TRBV4-3 TGCGCCAGCAGCCAACTTCTAGATACGCAGTATTTT CASSQLLDTQYF
NA TRBJ1-4 NA 17 TRBV11-2 TGTGCCAGCAGCTCGAACTCAGATCAGGGGATGAGTGGGAAACTGTTTTTT CASSSNSDQGMSGKLFF
NA TRBJ2-3 NA 15 TRBV5-6 TGTGCCAGCAGCTTGGGCGGGGTTGCAACAGATACGCAGTATTTT CASSLGGVATDTQYF
TRBD2 TRBJ2-5 NA 16 TRBV19 TGTGCCAGTAGTATATCACTAGCGGGGCCGAAAGAGACCCAGTACTTC CASSISLAGPKETQYF
NA TRBJ2-1 NA 17 TRBV11-2 TGTGCCAGCAGCTTAGGATTTGGGACTGGTTCCTACAATGAGCAGTTCTTC CASSLGFGTGSYNEQFF
NA TRBJ2-7 few 12 TRBV11-2 TGTGCCAGCAGCTCCCTTTTTAGCGAGCAGTACTTC CASSSLFSEQYF
NA TRBJ1-2 NA 13 TRBV4-2 TGTGCCAGCAGCCAGAGGGGAGGGGGTGGCTACACCTTC CASSQRGGGGYTF
NA TRBJ2-7 NA 15 TRBV7-9 TGTGCCAGCAGCCCCGACATAACAGTCGCCCACGAGCAGTACTTC CASSPDITVAHEQYF
TRBD1 TRBJ1-2 NA 14 TRBV12-5 TGTGCTAGTGGTTTGCCGACAGGGGCCGGTGGCTACACCTTC CASGLPTGAGGYTF
TRBD1 TRBJ2-1 NA 15 TRBV4-1 TGCGCCAGCAGCCAAGACCAGGGGGCCTACAATGAGCAGTTCTTC CASSQDQGAYNEQFF
TRBD1 TRBJ1-5 NA 15 TRBV5-1 TGCGCCAGCAGCTTGGGGCAGGGGGCAGGCCAGCCCCAGCATTTT CASSLGQGAGQPQHF
TRBD1 TRBJ1-6 once 13 TRBV30 TGTGCCTGGGGGGAACAGGGGCTCTCACCCCTCCACTTT CAWGEQGLSPLHF
NA TRBJ2-3 NA 17 TRBV5-1 TGCGCCAGCAGCTTAGACACACAGGGCTTTAGCACAGATACGCAGTATTTT CASSLDTQGFSTDTQYF
NA TRBJ1-3 NA 16 TRBV12-5 TGTGCTAGTGGTCCATCTTTCGGGATTCCTGGAAACACCATATATTTT CASGPSFGIPGNTIYF
TRBD1 TRBJ1-5 NA 15 TRBV27 TGTGCCAGCAGTTTACAGGGGACAGAAGATTCGCCCCAGCATTTT CASSLQGTEDSPQHF
TRBD1 TRBJ1-6 NA 12 TRBV29-1 TGTGGGGCTAGGGGGCAGAATTCACCCCTCCACTTT CGARGQNSPLHF
NA TRBJ2-1 NA 12 TRBV27 TGTGCCAGCAGCCCCCCGGGGTCTTGGCAGTTCTTC CASSPPGSWQFF
NA TRBJ2-7 NA 14 TRBV6-4 TGTGCCAGCTTAGGGGGTGGGTCTGGCTACGAGCAGTACTTC CASLGGGSGYEQYF
NA TRBJ1-1 NA 15 TRBV7-9 TGTGCCAGCAGATTGGTCGGGGATGGGAACACTGAAGCTTTCTTT CASRLVGDGNTEAFF
NA TRBJ1-1 many 15 TRBV10-1 TGCGCCAGCAGTTACCGGGACACTATGAACACTGAAGCTTTCTTT CASSYRDTMNTEAFF
TRBD1 TRBJ2-7 NA 16 TRBV4-2 TGTGCCAGCAGCCAAGAAGAGAGACAGGGGGCCTACGAGCAGTACTTC CASSQEERQGAYEQYF
TRBD1 TRBJ1-2 NA 15 TRBV27 TGTGCCAGCAGTCCGCAGGGGACAGGGCGGGATGGCTACACCTTC CASSPQGTGRDGYTF
NA TRBJ1-2 NA 12 TRBV6-5 TGTGCCAGCAGTACTATTAACTATGGCTACACCTTC CASSTINYGYTF
NA TRBJ1-2 once 13 TRBV19 TGTGCCAGTAAAGAAAGGGGCAGGTATGGCTACACCTTC CASKERGRYGYTF
NA TRBJ2-3 NA 16 TRBV6-2/TRBV6-3 TGTGCCAGCAGTTACGCTAATTGGGGGGGCACAGATACGCAGTATTTT CASSYANWGGTDTQYF
TRBD2 TRBJ2-1 NA 17 TRBV19 TGTGCCAGTATGGGACGTAGCGGGGCGAGCTCCTACAATGAGCAGTTCTTC CASMGRSGASSYNEQFF
NA TRBJ1-2 NA 13 TRBV11-2 TGTGCCAGCAGCTTAGGGCAGGGAAGTGGCTACACCTTC CASSLGQGSGYTF
NA TRBJ1-1 NA 14 TRBV6-5 TGTGCCAGCCTCTACTCCCCGGGAAGCACTGAAGCTTTCTTT CASLYSPGSTEAFF
TRBD2 TRBJ2-5 NA 16 TRBV9 TGTGCCAGCAGCACCCTAGCGGGGGGGCTTCAAGAGACCCAGTACTTC CASSTLAGGLQETQYF
TRBD2 TRBJ2-2 NA 16 TRBV6-6 TGTGCCACGACGACTAGCGGGGGACCCAACACCGGGGAGCTGTTTTTT CATTTSGGPNTGELFF